This T cell receptor beta chain was observed in a study of shared clonotypes between healthy human individuals. Naive CD8 cells comprised CD45RO-negative, CCR7-positively selected cells, excluding terminally differentiated effector memory CD45RA+ cells. Sequencing was performed with immunoSEQ multiplex PCR; in TCRdb, only in-frame clones are kept and a portion is missing. The table lists about 600,000 clones, roughly 98% of them singletons. The receptor was isolated from a man aged 25-40 years in good health. The specimen sequenced was naive CD8+ T cells sorted from blood.

CDR3 coding DNA: TGTGCCAGCAGTGACGGGACTTTTAACAATGAGCAGTTCTTC. It yields the protein CASSDGTFNNEQFF. The chain is built from TRBV25-1 and TRBJ2-1; D might be TRBD2 (6 bases). The CDR3 totals 14 residues. V was cut by 3 bases and J by 5 bases, with 11 bases left in between. The germline CDR1 and CDR2 sequences are MGHDK and SYGVNS. The full variable domain, its missing parts supplied by reference TRBV25-1 and TRBJ2-1, is EADIYQTPRYLVIGTGKKITLECSQTMGHDKMYWYQQDPGMELHLIHYSYGVNSTEKGDLSSESTVSRIRTEHFPLTLESARPSHTSQYLCASSDGTFNNEQFFGPGTRLTVL.